This entry lists 9 T cell receptor beta chains sequenced from one sample in a study of shared clonotypes between healthy human individuals. Produced via immunoSEQ multiplex PCR; TCRdb's table is partial and in-frame only. The table lists 2,100,000 or so clones, 95% of them singletons. Sequenced material: naive CD4+ T cells sorted from blood. Subset specified: CD45RA+ positively selected. The source of these receptors is a man between 18 and 35 years old in good health.

This chain uses TRBV5-1 with TRBJ2-7; D is unclear. Trimming removed 4 bases from V and 3 bases from J, with 14 bases in between. The CDR3 contains 14 residues. CDR1 SGHRS and CDR2 YFSETQ come from the germline V gene. The CDR3 protein is CASSRSSRFYEQYF. Here the CDR3 DNA reads TGCGCCAGCAGCCGATCCTCCAGGTTCTACGAGCAGTACTTC. The variable domain in full, completed from reference TRBV5-1 and TRBJ2-7, reads KAGVTQTPRYLIKTRGQQVTLSCSPISGHRSVSWYQQTPGQGLQFLFEYFSETQRNKGNFPGRFSGRQFSNSRSEMNVSTLELGDSALYLCASSRSSRFYEQYFGPGTRLTVT.

This chain links TRBV2 with TRBJ1-3; D perhaps matches TRBD1 (5 bases). The CDR3 consists of 15 residues. Germline CDR1 and CDR2: SNHLY and FYNNEI. Trimming took 8 bases from V and 0 from J, leaving 14 bases between them. The CDR3 nucleotides are TGTGCCAGCCTGGGACGGCTAACCTCTGGAAACACCATATATTTT. Amino acids: CASLGRLTSGNTIYF.

J is TRBJ2-7 and V is TRBV2, with TRBD2 identical over 7 bases. Per the germline V gene, CDR1 is SNHLY and CDR2 is FYNNEI. The CDR3 consists of 15 residues. V was pared by 6 bases and J by 1 base, with 9 bases of the junction left unmatched. The CDR3, as DNA: TGTGCCAGCAGAATAGGCGGGGGAGGGTCCTACGAGCAGTACTTC. This gives the protein CASRIGGGGSYEQYF.

This chain links TRBV19 with TRBJ2-1; 10 positions match TRBD2. CDR1 LNHDA and CDR2 SQIVND come from the germline V gene (reference sequence). CDR3 length equals 16 residues. J lost 3 bases, V lost 5 bases, and 7 bases had no gene match. The CDR3 DNA reads as TGTGCCAGTAGTCCTTTCGGGACTAGCGTCTACAATGAGCAGTTCTTC. This translates into CASSPFGTSVYNEQFF.

V and J are TRBV4-3 and TRBJ2-7; TRBD2 agrees at 11 bases. Germline CDR1 reads LGHNA; CDR2 reads YSLEER. The CDR3 covers 16 residues. Trimming removed 0 bases from V and 3 bases from J; junction bases left unmatched: 4. The CDR3 region is CASSQDWLAGGYEQYF. The CDR3 DNA follows: TGCGCCAGCAGCCAAGACTGGCTAGCGGGAGGCTACGAGCAGTACTTC.

The rearrangement uses TRBV7-9 and TRBJ2-7, with no clear D. Germline V gene lookup returns CDR1 SEHNR and CDR2 FQNEAQ (reference sequence). Trimming stripped 3 bases from V and 7 bases from J, with 7 bases between. The CDR3 covers 11 residues. In nucleotides, the CDR3 is TGTGCCAGCAGCTTCACGGTAGAGCAGTACTTC. This codes for CASSFTVEQYF.

This rearrangement joins TRBV7-9 to TRBJ1-5; D perhaps matches TRBD1 (6 bases). CDR1 and CDR2 from the germline V gene are SEHNR and FQNEAQ (reference sequence). The CDR3 has 15 amino acids. The ends were cut back, 5 bases at V and 3 bases at J, with 14 bases in the middle. As DNA, the CDR3 is TGTGCCAGCAGCCCTCCTTCAGGGGACAATCAGCCCCAGCATTTT. Translation: CASSPPSGDNQPQHF.

The genes are TRBV5-1 and TRBJ2-5; 8 positions agree with TRBD1. The V gene end was trimmed by 4 bases and the J gene end by 4 bases; junction bases not matched to a gene: 6. CDR1 is SGHRS, CDR2 YFSETQ, per germline. CDR3 length equals 14 residues. In nucleotides, the CDR3 is TGCGCCAGCAGCAAAGGACAGGGTAGAGAGACCCAGTACTTC. Its protein product is CASSKGQGRETQYF.

The chain has TRBV6-5 and TRBJ2-7; D is perhaps TRBD2 (5 bases). The CDR3 has 13 amino acids. CDR1 and CDR2 from the germline V gene are MNHEY and SVGAGI. V was cut by 8 bases and J by 5 bases, with 16 bases left in between. The CDR3: CASRTFLSDEQYF. DNA for the CDR3: TGTGCCAGCCGGACTTTCCTTTCAGACGAGCAGTACTTC.